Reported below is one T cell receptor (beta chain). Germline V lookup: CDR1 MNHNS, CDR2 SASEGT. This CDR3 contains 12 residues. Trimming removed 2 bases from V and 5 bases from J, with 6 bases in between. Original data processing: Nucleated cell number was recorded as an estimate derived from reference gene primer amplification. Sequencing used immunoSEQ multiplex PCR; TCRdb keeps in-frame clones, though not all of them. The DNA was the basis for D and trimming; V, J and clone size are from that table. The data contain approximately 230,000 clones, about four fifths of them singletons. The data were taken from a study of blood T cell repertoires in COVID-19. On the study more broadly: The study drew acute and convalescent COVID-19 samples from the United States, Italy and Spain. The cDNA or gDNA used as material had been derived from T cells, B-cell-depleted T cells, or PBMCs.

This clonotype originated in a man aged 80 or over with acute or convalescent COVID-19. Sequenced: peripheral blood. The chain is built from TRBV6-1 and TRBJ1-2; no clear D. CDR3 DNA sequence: TGTGCCAGCAGTGAACAGGCTTATGGCTACACCTTC. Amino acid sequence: CASSEQAYGYTF.